This TCR beta chain appears in the sequencing data of a study of control samples from healthy donors and cancer patients. The CDR3 consists of 12 residues. From germline, CDR1 is MDHEN and CDR2 SYDVKM. The V gene lost 10 bases and the J gene lost 4 bases, with 12 bases spanning the gap. Sequencing was performed with immunoSEQ multiplex PCR; in TCRdb, only in-frame clones are kept and a portion is missing. The sample carries some 49,000 clones, roughly 85% recorded once. This clone came up a few times. This sequence originates from a woman aged 45-60 years with lung cancer. The sequencing input was PBMCs. J is TRBJ2-3 and V is TRBV28; D may be TRBD1 or TRBD2 (6 bases each). The CDR3 coding sequence is TGTGCCATCAAAGGGGGGTCAGATACGCAGTATTTT. Translated, it gives CAIKGGSDTQYF.